This TCR beta chain emerged from a study of CD8 T cells in Susac syndrome. V lost 3 bases and J lost 4, with 12 bases in between. Germline CDR1 is KGHSH and CDR2 is LQKENI. This CDR3 comprises 14 residues. Random hexamers primed reverse transcription of about 0.5 to 1 ug RNA. immunoSEQ multiplex PCR amplified TCR beta CDR3 across 54 Vbeta, 13 Jbeta. TCRdb analysed the immunoSEQ multiplex PCR reads with MiXCR anew, one entry per CDR3 protein. The sample has around 180,000 distinct CDR3 sequences; 80% to 95% are singletons. Sequencing of TCR beta was carried out in blood CD8+ and CD4+ T cells. The multiple sclerosis control group was made up of treatment-naive patients with stable or active relapsing-remitting disease.

What was sequenced was CD4+ T cells from PBMCs. The chain joins TRBV18 to TRBJ1-1; D not resolved. The TCR comes from a human donor with multiple sclerosis. The CDR3, as DNA: TGTGCCAGCTCACCTACTGGGGAGTCCACTGAAGCTTTCTTT. Its protein product is CASSPTGESTEAFF.